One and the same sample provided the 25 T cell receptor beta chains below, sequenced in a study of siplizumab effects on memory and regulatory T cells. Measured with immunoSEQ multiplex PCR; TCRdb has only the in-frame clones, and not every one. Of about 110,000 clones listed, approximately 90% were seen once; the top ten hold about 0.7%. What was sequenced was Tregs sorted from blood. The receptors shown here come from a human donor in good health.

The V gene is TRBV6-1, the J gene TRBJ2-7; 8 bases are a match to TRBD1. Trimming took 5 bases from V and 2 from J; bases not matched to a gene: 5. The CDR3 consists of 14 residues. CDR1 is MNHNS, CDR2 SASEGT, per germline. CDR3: CASSTPGGPYEQYF. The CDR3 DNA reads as TGTGCCAGCAGTACTCCAGGGGGCCCCTACGAGCAGTACTTC.

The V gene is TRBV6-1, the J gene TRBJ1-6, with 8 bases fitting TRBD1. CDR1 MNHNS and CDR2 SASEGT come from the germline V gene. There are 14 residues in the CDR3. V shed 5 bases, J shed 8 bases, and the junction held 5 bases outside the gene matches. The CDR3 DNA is TGTGCCAGCAGTTTTAACAGGGGGGATTCACCCCTCCACTTT. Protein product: CASSFNRGDSPLHF.

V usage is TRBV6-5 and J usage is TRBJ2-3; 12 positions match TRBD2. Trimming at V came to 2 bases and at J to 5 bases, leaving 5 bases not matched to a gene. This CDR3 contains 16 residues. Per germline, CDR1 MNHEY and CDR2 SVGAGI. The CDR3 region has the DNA TGTGCCAGCAGTTACAGTCTAGCGGGGGGGTTAGATACGCAGTATTTT. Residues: CASSYSLAGGLDTQYF.

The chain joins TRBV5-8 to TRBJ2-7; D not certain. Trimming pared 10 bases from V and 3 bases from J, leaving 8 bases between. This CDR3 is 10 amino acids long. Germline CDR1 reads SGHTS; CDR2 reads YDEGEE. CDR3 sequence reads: CAPEVYEQYF. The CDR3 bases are TGTGCCCCTGAGGTCTACGAGCAGTACTTC.

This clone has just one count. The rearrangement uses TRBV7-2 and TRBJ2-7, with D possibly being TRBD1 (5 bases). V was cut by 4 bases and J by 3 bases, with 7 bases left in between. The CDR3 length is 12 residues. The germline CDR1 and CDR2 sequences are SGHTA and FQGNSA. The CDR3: CASSSTVYEQYF. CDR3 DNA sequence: TGTGCCAGCAGCTCGACAGTCTACGAGCAGTACTTC.

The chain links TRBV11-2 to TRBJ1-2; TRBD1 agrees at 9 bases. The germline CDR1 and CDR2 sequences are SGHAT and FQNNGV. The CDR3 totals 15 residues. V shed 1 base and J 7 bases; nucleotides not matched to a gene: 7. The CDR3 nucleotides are TGTGCCAGCAGCTTAGCCGGGACAGGGAGGGGTGGCTACACCTTC. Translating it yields CASSLAGTGRGGYTF.

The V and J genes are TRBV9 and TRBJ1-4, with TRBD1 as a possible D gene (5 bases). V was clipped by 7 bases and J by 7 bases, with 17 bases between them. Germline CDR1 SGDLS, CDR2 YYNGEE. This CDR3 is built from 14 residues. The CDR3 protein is CASGTRDGAEKLFF. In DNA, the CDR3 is TGTGCCAGCGGGACCCGGGACGGCGCTGAAAAACTGTTTTTT.

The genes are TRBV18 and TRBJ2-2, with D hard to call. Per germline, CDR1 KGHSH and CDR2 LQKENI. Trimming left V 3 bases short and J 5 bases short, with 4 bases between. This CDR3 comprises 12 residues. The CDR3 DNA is TGTGCCAGCTCACCCCCGACCGGGGAGCTGTTTTTT. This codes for CASSPPTGELFF.

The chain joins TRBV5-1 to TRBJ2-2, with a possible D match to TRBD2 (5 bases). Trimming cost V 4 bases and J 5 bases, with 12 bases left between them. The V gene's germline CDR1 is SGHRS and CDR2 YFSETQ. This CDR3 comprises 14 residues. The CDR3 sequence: CASSPGLGTGELFF. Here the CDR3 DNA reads TGCGCCAGCAGCCCAGGACTGGGGACCGGGGAGCTGTTTTTT. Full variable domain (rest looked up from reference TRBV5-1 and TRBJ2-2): KAGVTQTPRYLIKTRGQQVTLSCSPISGHRSVSWYQQTPGQGLQFLFEYFSETQRNKGNFPGRFSGRQFSNSRSEMNVSTLELGDSALYLCASSPGLGTGELFFGEGSRLTVL.

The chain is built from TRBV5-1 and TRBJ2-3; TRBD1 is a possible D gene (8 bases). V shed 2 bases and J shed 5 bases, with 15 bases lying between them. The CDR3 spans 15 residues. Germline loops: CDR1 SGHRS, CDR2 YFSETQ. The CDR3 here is CASSLQGGSEDTQYF. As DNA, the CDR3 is TGCGCCAGCAGCTTACAGGGGGGGTCGGAAGATACGCAGTATTTT.

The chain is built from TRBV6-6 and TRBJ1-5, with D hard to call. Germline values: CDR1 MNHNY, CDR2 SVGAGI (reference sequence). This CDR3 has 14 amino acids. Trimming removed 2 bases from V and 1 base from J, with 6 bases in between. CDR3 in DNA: TGTGCCAGCAGTTACAGGGTGAGCAATCAGCCCCAGCATTTT. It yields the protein CASSYRVSNQPQHF.

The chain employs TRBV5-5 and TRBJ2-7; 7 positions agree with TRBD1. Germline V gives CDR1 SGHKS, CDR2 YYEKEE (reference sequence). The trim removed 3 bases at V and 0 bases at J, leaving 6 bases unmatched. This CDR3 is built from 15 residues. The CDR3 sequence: CASSSPGTASYEQYF. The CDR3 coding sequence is TGTGCCAGCAGCTCTCCTGGGACAGCCTCCTACGAGCAGTACTTC.

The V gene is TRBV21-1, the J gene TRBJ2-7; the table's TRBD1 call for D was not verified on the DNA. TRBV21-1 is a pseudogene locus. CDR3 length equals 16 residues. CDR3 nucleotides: TGTGCCAGCAGTGACAGCCGGACAGGGTCGTCCTACGAGCAGTACTTC. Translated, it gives CASSDSRTGSSYEQYF.

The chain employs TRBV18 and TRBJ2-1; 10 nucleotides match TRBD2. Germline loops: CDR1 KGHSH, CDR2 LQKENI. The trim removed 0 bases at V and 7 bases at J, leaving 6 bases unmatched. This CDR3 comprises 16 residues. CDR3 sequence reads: CASSPPSSGRENEQFF. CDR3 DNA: TGTGCCAGCTCACCACCTAGCAGCGGGAGGGAGAATGAGCAGTTCTTC. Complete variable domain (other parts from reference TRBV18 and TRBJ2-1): NAGVMQNPRHLVRRRGQEARLRCSPMKGHSHVYWYRQLPEEGLKFMVYLQKENIIDESGMPKERFSAEFPKEGPSILRIQQVVRGDSAAYFCASSPPSSGRENEQFFGPGTRLTVL.

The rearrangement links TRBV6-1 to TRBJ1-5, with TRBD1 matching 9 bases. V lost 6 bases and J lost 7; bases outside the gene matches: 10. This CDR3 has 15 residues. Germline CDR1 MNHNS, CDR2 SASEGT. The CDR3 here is CASRVPGQGRQPQHF. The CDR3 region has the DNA TGTGCCAGCAGAGTCCCGGGACAGGGTCGGCAGCCCCAGCATTTT.

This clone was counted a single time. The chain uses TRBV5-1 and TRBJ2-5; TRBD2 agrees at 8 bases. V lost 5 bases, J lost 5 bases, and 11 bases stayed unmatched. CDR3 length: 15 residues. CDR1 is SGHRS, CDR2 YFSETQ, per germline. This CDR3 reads CASSSGTQRGETQYF. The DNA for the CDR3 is TGCGCCAGCAGTAGCGGGACTCAGAGGGGGGAGACCCAGTACTTC.

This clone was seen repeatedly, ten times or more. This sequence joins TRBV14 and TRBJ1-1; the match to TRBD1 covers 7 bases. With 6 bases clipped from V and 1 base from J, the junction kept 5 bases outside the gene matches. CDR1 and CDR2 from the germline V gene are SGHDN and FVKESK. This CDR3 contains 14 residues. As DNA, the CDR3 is TGTGCCAGCAGGCGGACAGGTTCGAACACTGAAGCTTTCTTT. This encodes CASRRTGSNTEAFF.

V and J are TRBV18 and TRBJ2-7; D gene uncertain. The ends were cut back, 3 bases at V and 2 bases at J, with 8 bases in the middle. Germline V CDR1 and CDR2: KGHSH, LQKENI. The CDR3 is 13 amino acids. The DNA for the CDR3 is TGTGCCAGCTCACCCAGTCCCACCTACGAGCAGTACTTC. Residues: CASSPSPTYEQYF.

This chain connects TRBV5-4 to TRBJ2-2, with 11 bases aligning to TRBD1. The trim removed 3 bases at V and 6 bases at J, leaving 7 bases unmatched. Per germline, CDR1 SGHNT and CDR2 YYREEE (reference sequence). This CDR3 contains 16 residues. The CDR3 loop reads CASSWDRGFIPGELFF. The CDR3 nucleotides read TGTGCCAGCAGCTGGGACAGGGGGTTTATCCCCGGGGAGCTGTTTTTT.

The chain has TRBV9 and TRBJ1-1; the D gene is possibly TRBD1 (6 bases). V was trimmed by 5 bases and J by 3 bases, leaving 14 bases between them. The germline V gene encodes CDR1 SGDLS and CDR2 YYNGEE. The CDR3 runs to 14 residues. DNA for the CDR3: TGTGCCAGCAGGGACCACAGGGTTGACACTGAAGCTTTCTTT. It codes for CASRDHRVDTEAFF.

As DNA, the CDR3 is TGTGCCAGCAGTTTATTTCCTTTGGAGACCCAGTACTTC. Protein sequence: CASSLFPLETQYF. The chain carries TRBV27 and TRBJ2-5; D gene unclear. Deletions cut 1 base from V and 5 bases from J, with 8 bases between. This CDR3 has 13 amino acids. Per the germline V gene, CDR1 is MNHEY and CDR2 is SMNVEV (reference sequence).

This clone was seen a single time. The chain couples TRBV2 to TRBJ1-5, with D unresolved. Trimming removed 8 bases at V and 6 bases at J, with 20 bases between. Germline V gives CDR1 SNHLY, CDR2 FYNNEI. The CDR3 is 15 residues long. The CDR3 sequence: CASGGLGLYGQPQHF. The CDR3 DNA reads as TGTGCCAGCGGCGGATTAGGCCTGTACGGTCAGCCCCAGCATTTT.

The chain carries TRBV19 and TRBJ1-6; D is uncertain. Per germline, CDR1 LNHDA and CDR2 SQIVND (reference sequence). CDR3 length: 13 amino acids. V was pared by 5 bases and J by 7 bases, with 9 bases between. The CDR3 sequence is CASSYGVNSPLHF. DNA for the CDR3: TGTGCCAGTAGTTATGGTGTCAATTCACCCCTCCACTTT.

The CDR3: CASTWGGGNQPQHF. The DNA of the CDR3 is TGTGCCAGCACGTGGGGGGGCGGCAATCAGCCCCAGCATTTT. The chain links TRBV6-1 to TRBJ1-5; a possible D gene is TRBD1 (6 bases). Germline V gene lookup returns CDR1 MNHNS and CDR2 SASEGT. CDR3 size: 14 residues. Trimming took off 7 bases at V and 2 bases at J, with 12 bases between the two ends.

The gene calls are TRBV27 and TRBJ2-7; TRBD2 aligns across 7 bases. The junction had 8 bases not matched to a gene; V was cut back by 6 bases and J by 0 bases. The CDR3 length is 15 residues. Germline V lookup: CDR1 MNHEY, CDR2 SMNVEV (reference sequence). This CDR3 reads CASRTLAGDSYEQYF. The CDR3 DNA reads TGTGCCAGCAGGACCTTGGCGGGAGACTCCTACGAGCAGTACTTC.